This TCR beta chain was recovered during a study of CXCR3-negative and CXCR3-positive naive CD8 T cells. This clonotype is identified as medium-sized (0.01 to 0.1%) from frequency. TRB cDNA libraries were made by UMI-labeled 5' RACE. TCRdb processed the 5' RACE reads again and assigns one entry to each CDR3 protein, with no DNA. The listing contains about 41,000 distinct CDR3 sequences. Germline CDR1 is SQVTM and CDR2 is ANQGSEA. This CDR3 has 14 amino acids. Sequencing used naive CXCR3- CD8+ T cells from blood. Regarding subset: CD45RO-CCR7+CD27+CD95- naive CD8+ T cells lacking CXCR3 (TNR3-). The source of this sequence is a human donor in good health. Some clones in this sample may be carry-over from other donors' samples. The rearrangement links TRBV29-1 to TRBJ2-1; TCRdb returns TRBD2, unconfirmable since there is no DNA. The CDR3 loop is CSVVGRARFYEQFF.